The sample holds a few counts of the clone carrying this T cell receptor beta chain. Its antigen is not known. Given a much more abundant clone one base away, this may be a read error. The data were taken from a study of tumor and adjacent non-tumor tissue in lung cancer. General study points: Tumor TCR diversity, when higher, was linked to shorter survival. Significantly higher TCR diversity was found in tumor than normal lung.

TCRbeta libraries were built with three rounds of nested PCR, modified from ARM-PCR. MiXCR, applied by TCRdb to the multiplex PCR reads, yields one record per CDR3 protein. This repertoire shows under 100,000 distinct CDR3 sequences, approximately 71% found once; its top ten account for over 10%. This CDR3 is built from 12 residues. No cell sorting was done before RNA was extracted from the tissue. Between August and November 2014, newly diagnosed, chemotherapy-naive lung cancer patients underwent thoracic surgery in China. The V and J genes are TRBV12-3 or TRBV12-4 and TRBJ2-2; D unresolved. What was sequenced was lung tumor tissue. This sequence was found in a woman in her 70s with non-small cell lung cancer. CDR3 in amino acids: CASSFRPEELLF. The CDR3 DNA reads TGTGCCAGCAGTTTCCGGCCTGAGGAGCTGTTATTT.